The 4 T cell receptor beta chains below were found in one sample sequenced in a study of patients and donors after allogeneic stem cell transplantation. Each CDR3 protein gets one entry after TCRdb re-called the RT-PCR reads with MiXCR. The data contain about 400,000 distinct CDR3 sequences, 16% of them singletons. Sequencing input: blood, either unsorted or a sorted T cell fraction (not recorded which). Every receptor here comes from a human donor who was either an allogeneic HSCT recipient or a stem cell or donor lymphocyte infusion donor (not recorded which). It is not recorded whose cells these are; they may come from a transplant donor.

V and J are TRBV7-9 and TRBJ1-5; no clear D gene. V lost 0 bases to trimming and J lost 2 bases, with 11 bases between them. Germline V gives CDR1 SEHNR, CDR2 FQNEAQ (reference sequence). CDR3 size: 16 residues. CDR3 region: CASSLARWECNQPQHF. The CDR3, as DNA: TGTGCCAGCAGCTTAGCCCGGTGGGAATGCAATCAGCCCCAGCATTTT.

This clonotype turned up a few times. CDR3 residues: CASSLDAKSYEQYF. CDR3 nucleotide sequence: TGCGCCAGCAGCTTGGACGCGAAGTCCTACGAGCAGTACTTC. The V gene is TRBV5-1, the J gene TRBJ2-7; no clear D. This CDR3 is built from 14 residues. V lost 0 bases and J lost 1, with 8 bases in between. CDR1 is SGHRS and CDR2 is YFSETQ in the germline V gene.

This clonotype was seen repeatedly, ten times or more. V and J are TRBV12-3 or TRBV12-4 and TRBJ2-3; D not certain. The CDR3 spans 12 residues. Trimming stripped 4 bases from V and 4 bases from J, with 6 bases between. Here the CDR3 reads CASSSSPDTQYF. DNA of the CDR3: TGTGCCAGCAGTTCGTCCCCAGATACGCAGTATTTT.

A few counts support this clonotype. The chain couples TRBV5-1 to TRBJ2-7, with D hard to call. Germline CDR1 SGHRS, CDR2 YFSETQ. The CDR3 length is 15 residues. Trimming cost V 3 bases and J 0 bases, with 13 bases left between them. The CDR3 nucleotides are TGCGCCAGCAGCTATGAAGGGCAATCCTCCTACGAGCAGTACTTC. Translation: CASSYEGQSSYEQYF.